The entry below describes one TCR beta chain. Its antigen remains unidentified. These data belong to a study of cytomegalovirus exposure and HLA in healthy donors. About the research overall: It was reported in a later analysis that the same platform had been used for the roughly 130 validation repertoires as for the roughly 670 first-cohort repertoires.

Study-wide findings and caveats: It was approximately 170 TCR beta chains that were listed as cytomegalovirus-associated.

Libraries were prepared by immunoSEQ multiplex PCR; TCRdb keeps only in-frame clonotypes and omits some of them. The repertoire holds some 180,000 clones, with approximately 86% as singletons. The specimen was PBMCs. The clonotype was recovered from a man aged 30-40 years in good health and CMV-seropositive.

CDR3 in amino acids: CASSLGADTQYF. The CDR3 DNA reads as TGTGCCAGCAGCTTGGGGGCAGATACGCAGTATTTT. V is TRBV5-8 and J is TRBJ2-3; D remains ambiguous. Germline loops: CDR1 SGHTS, CDR2 YDEGEE. V dropped 0 bases and J dropped 4 bases, with 3 bases sitting between them. This CDR3 spans 12 amino acids.